This T cell receptor beta chain was captured in a study of shared clonotypes between healthy human individuals. CDR3 length equals 13 residues. Losses at the gene ends were 5 bases for V and 2 bases for J; bases not matched to a gene: 3. CDR1 is LNHDA, CDR2 SQIVND, per germline (reference sequence). Donation came from healthy HIV-negative adults that had no recent acute infections or vaccinations. Libraries were prepared by immunoSEQ multiplex PCR; TCRdb keeps only in-frame clonotypes and omits some of them. Of about 1.5 million clones listed, more than 95% are singletons. The clonotype comes from a man aged 30 to 45 in good health. Sequencing was done on a sample of naive CD4+ T cells sorted from blood. Subset indicated: CD45RA+ positively selected. V is TRBV19 and J is TRBJ2-7; 7 nucleotides agree with TRBD2. For the CDR3, the DNA is TGTGCCAGTAGTCGGACTAGAACCTACGAGCAGTACTTC. Protein product: CASSRTRTYEQYF.